This T cell receptor beta chain appears in the sequencing data of a study of regulatory T cells in long-lasting Graves disease. Combining iRepertoire HTBI primers with Arm-PCR of CDR3 regions, the authors built TCR beta libraries. From the multiplex PCR reads, TCRdb called clonotypes with MiXCR, one entry per CDR3 protein. The sample records over 350,000 distinct CDR3 sequences, 11% to 15% being singletons. With 5 bases clipped from V and 10 bases from J, the junction kept 4 bases outside the gene matches. The CDR3 consists of 12 residues. The germline V gene encodes CDR1 SGHTA and CDR2 FQGTGA. The time point is: newly diagnosed GD, antithyroid drugs for less than 3 months. PBMCs were the source of the RNA used for TCR sequencing. Graves' disease diagnosis used American Thyroid Association guidelines. These data were likewise used in another study, on T cells in Graves' hyperthyroidism and ophthalmopathy. From that study: The HTBI primer set was used in a first-round RT-PCR of the TCR CDR3. Most clonotypes that expanded in the thyroid above 0.001 also showed up in blood. Stable hyperthyroidism was told apart from ophthalmopathy by a model built on 13 V-J features.

The chain joins TRBV7-3 to TRBJ2-2; 7 positions match TRBD2. The sample consisted of peripheral blood mononuclear cells (PBMCs), taken at new diagnosis, from a patient treated with antithyroid drugs. This receptor was identified in a woman aged 45 to 65 with Graves disease. The CDR3 sequence is CASSHGGEELFF. The CDR3 DNA follows: TGTGCCAGCAGCCATGGGGGGGAGGAGCTGTTTTTT.